The TCR beta chain described here comes from a study of blood T cell repertoires in COVID-19. The overall study: From the United States, Italy and Spain came samples of acute and convalescent COVID-19.

Per germline, CDR1 KGHDR and CDR2 SFDVKD. Trimming removed 4 bases from V and 0 bases from J; junction bases left unmatched: 4. The CDR3 runs 16 residues. The table came from immunoSEQ multiplex PCR; TCRdb's copy has only in-frame clones and leaves some out. The data contain 250,000 or so clones, 86% of them seen just once; the ten biggest clones take up about 10%. What was sequenced was peripheral blood. The V gene is TRBV24-1, the J gene TRBJ2-2; 7 bases agree with TRBD2. The clonotype was recovered from a middle-aged man with active or convalescent COVID-19. The DNA for the CDR3 is TGTGCCACCAGTGACCCCGGGGGGACGAACACCGGGGAGCTGTTTTTT. Translation gives CATSDPGGTNTGELFF.